The clone carrying this T cell receptor beta chain was found many times. The antigen remains undetermined. This record belongs to a study of T cells in Graves' hyperthyroidism and ophthalmopathy. Study results and caveats: Ophthalmopathy, which appeared later, was predicted by the model a median about 6.8 months before onset. A 13 V-J model separated ophthalmopathy from stable hyperthyroidism.

What was amplified from RNA transcripts were TCR beta CDR3 regions. A first-round RT-PCR of the TCR CDR3 used the HTBI primer set. Each CDR3 protein gets one entry after TCRdb re-called the multiplex PCR reads with MiXCR. The table records more than 500,000 distinct CDR3 sequences, just over 45% of them present only once. The TCR originated in an adult woman with Graves' disease, either hyperthyroidism or ophthalmopathy (not recorded which). Sequencing was done on a sample of peripheral blood or thyroid tissue (not recorded which).

CDR3 nucleotide sequence: TGCGCCAGCAGCTTTTCCGTGGGGGATCAGCCCCAGCATTTT. Protein sequence: CASSFSVGDQPQHF. This sequence joins TRBV5-1 and TRBJ1-5; maybe TRBD1 (5 bases). CDR3 length: 14 residues. Germline-derived CDR1 and CDR2 are SGHRS and YFSETQ. V lost 2 bases to trimming and J lost 5 bases, with 11 bases between them.